Here is one TCR beta chain with its context. The record originates from a study of shared T cell receptors in the human thymus. The CDR3 loop spans 12 amino acids. In germline, CDR1 is SGDLS, CDR2 YYNGEE. V was cut by 6 bases and J by 3 bases, with 10 bases left in between. Produced via immunoSEQ multiplex PCR; TCRdb's table is partial and in-frame only. The sample records over 650,000 clones, approximately 89% being singletons. The same data also went into a second study, on human thymus T cells. From that second work: Donors consisted of healthy Finnish infants (having corrective surgery for congenital heart defects). The study used thymus tissue resected during corrective heart surgery.

The origin of this receptor is a boy younger than two with a congenital heart defect. Material for sequencing was thymocytes. The V call is TRBV9, the J call TRBJ2-7; possible D gene TRBD1, 6 bases. The CDR3 DNA is TGTGCCAGCACCGACAGGTACTACGAGCAGTACTTC. Translated: CASTDRYYEQYF.